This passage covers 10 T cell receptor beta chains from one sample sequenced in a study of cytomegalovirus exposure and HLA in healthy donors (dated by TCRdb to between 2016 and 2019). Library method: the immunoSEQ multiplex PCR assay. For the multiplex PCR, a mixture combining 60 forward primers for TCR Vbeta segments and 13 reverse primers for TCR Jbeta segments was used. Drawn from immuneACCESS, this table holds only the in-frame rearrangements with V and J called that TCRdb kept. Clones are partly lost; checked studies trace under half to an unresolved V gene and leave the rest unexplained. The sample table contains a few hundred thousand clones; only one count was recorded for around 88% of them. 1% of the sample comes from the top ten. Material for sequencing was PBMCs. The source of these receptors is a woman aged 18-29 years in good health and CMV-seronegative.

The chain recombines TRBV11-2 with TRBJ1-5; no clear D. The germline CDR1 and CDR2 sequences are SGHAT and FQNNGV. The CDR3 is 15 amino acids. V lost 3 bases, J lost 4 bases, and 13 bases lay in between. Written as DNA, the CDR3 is TGTGCCAGCAGCTTTAGGGCAGGAGGAAATCAGCCCCAGCATTTT. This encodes CASSFRAGGNQPQHF.

Here the CDR3 DNA reads TGTGCCAGCAGCTTGGAGAACAGTTTCTATGGCTACACCTTC. Translation gives CASSLENSFYGYTF. The V call is TRBV5-4, the J call TRBJ1-2; D is uncertain. CDR1 and CDR2 (germline): SGHNT, YYREEE (reference sequence). This CDR3 is built from 14 residues. With 0 bases removed from V and 4 bases from J, the gap between germline ends came to 10 bases.

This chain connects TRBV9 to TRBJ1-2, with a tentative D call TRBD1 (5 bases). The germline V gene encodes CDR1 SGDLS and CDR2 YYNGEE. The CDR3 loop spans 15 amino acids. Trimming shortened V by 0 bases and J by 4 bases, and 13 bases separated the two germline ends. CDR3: CASSVDPREAYGYTF. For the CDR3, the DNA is TGTGCCAGCAGCGTAGATCCCAGGGAGGCCTATGGCTACACCTTC.

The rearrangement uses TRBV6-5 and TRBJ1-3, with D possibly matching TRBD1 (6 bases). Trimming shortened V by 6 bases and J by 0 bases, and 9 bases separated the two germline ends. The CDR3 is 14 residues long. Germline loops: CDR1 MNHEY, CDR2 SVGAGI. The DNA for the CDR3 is TGTGCCAGCAGCGACAGGAGCTCTGGAAACACCATATATTTT. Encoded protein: CASSDRSSGNTIYF.

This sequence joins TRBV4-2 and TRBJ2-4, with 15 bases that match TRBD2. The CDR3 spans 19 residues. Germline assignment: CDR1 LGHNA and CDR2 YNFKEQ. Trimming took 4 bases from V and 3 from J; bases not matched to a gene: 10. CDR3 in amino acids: CASSRTGTSGRSDKNIQYF. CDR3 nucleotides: TGTGCCAGCAGCCGAACCGGGACTAGCGGGAGGAGTGACAAAAACATTCAGTACTTC.

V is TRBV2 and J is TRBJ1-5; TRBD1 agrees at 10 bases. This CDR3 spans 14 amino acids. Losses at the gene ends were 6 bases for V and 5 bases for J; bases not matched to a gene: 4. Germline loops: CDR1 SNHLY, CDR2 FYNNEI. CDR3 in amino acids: CASRRDRGDQPQHF. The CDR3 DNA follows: TGTGCCAGCAGAAGGGACAGGGGCGATCAGCCCCAGCATTTT.

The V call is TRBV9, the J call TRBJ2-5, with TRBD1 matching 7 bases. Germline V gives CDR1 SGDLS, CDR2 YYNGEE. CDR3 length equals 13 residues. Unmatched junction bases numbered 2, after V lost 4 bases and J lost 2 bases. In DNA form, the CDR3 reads TGTGCCAGCAGCACGGGACAGCAAGAGACCCAGTACTTC. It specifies CASSTGQQETQYF.

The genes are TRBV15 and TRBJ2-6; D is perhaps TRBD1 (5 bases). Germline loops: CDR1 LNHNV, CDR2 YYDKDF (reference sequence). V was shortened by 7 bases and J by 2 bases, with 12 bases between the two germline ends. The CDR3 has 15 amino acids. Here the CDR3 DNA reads TGTGCCACCACCACAGGCCTAACTGGGGCCAACGTCCTGACTTTC. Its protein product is CATTTGLTGANVLTF.

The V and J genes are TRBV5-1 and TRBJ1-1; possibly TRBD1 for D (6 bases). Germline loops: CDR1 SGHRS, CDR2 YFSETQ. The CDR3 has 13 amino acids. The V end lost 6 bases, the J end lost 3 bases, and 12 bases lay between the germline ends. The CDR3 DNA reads TGCGCCAGCAACAAACAGGGCTACACTGAAGCTTTCTTT. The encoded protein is CASNKQGYTEAFF.

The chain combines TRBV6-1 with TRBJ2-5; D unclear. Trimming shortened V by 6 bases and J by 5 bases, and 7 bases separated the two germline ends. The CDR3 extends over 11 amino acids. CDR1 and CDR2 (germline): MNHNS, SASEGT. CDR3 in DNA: TGTGCCAGCAGCCCCCCGGAGACCCAGTACTTC. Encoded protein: CASSPPETQYF.